The 18 T cell receptor beta chains below all came from one sample that was sequenced in a study of control samples from healthy donors and cancer patients. The table came from immunoSEQ multiplex PCR; TCRdb's copy has only in-frame clones and leaves some out. The sample shows 57,000 or so clones, about 93% of them seen only once. The sequencing input was blood. These receptors came from a man aged 30-40 years in good health.

The chain employs TRBV19 and TRBJ1-4, with D tentatively TRBD1 (5 bases). The CDR3 is 15 amino acids. The V end lost 7 bases, the J end lost 6 bases, and 18 bases lay between the germline ends. Germline CDR1 reads LNHDA; CDR2 reads SQIVND (reference sequence). CDR3 coding DNA: TGTGCCAGTAAGGCCTCGGGGACCTTAGATGAAAAACTGTTTTTT. It codes for CASKASGTLDEKLFF.

V is TRBV11-1 and J is TRBJ1-6, with D unclear. Trimming cost V 0 bases and J 7 bases, with 7 bases left between them. CDR3 length: 14 residues. CDR1 is SGHAT, CDR2 FQDESV, per germline (reference sequence). The CDR3: CASSLAKRNSPLHF. DNA for the CDR3: TGTGCCAGCAGCTTAGCGAAGCGGAATTCACCCCTCCACTTT.

The gene calls are TRBV19 and TRBJ1-1, with D unresolved. The CDR3 loop spans 13 amino acids. With 2 bases removed from V and 1 base from J, the gap between germline ends came to 5 bases. Germline V gene lookup returns CDR1 LNHDA and CDR2 SQIVND (reference sequence). In nucleotides, the CDR3 is TGTGCCAGTAGTATATCAGGGAACACTGAAGCTTTCTTT. Protein sequence: CASSISGNTEAFF.

The chain links TRBV19 to TRBJ1-2, with 11 bases matching TRBD1. The CDR3 has 14 residues. Trimming cost V 7 bases and J 4 bases; bases outside gene matches: 5. Germline CDR1 LNHDA, CDR2 SQIVND (reference sequence). CDR3 sequence: CASIGTGGSYGYTF. The CDR3 DNA reads as TGTGCCAGTATTGGGACAGGGGGTTCCTATGGCTACACCTTC.

The CDR3 here is CASSHLAGGVAKNIQYF. For the CDR3, the DNA is TGCGCCAGCAGCCACCTTGCGGGAGGGGTAGCCAAAAACATTCAGTACTTC. The chain links TRBV4-1 to TRBJ2-4; 9 nucleotides agree with TRBD2. CDR1 and CDR2 (germline): MGHRA, YSYEKL. The CDR3 loop spans 17 amino acids. V dropped 3 bases and J dropped 0; count of bases not matched to a gene: 6.

Remarks on this clone: A junction end diverges from the germline sequence, so it may reflect a read error. The chain carries TRBV5-1 and TRBJ1-1; 8 nucleotides agree with TRBD1. The length of the CDR3 is 16 residues. CDR1 is SGHRS and CDR2 is YFSETQ in the germline V gene. CDR3 loop: CASSPTGTGRNNEAFF. The CDR3 DNA reads as TGCGCCAGCAGCCCGACCGGGACAGGACGAAACAATGAAGCTTTCTTT.

V is TRBV6-2 or TRBV6-3 and J is TRBJ1-1, with TRBD1 matching 9 bases. V dropped 5 bases and J dropped 1; count of bases not matched to a gene: 2. CDR1 and CDR2 (germline): MNHEY, SVGEGT. This CDR3 has 14 residues. CDR3 DNA: TGTGCCAGCAGTGCGGACAGGGGGAACACTGAAGCTTTCTTT. This codes for CASSADRGNTEAFF.

Regarding this clone: The identical CDR3 is also encoded by other nucleotide sequences in the sample. CDR3 bases: TGTGCCAGCACCCCTGGGACAGGGACGAACACTGAAGCTTTCTTT. This encodes CASTPGTGTNTEAFF. The rearrangement links TRBV7-9 to TRBJ1-1, with 9 bases aligning to TRBD1. V lost 7 bases to trimming and J lost 1 base; unmatched junction nucleotides: 7. Per the germline V gene, CDR1 is SEHNR and CDR2 is FQNEAQ (reference sequence). This CDR3 region has 15 residues.

The CDR3 loop reads CASSAVIGELFF. Written as DNA, the CDR3 is TGTGCCAGCAGCGCGGTGATCGGGGAGCTGTTTTTT. The chain uses TRBV9 and TRBJ2-2; the D is unclear. Germline lookup yields CDR1 SGDLS and CDR2 YYNGEE. Deletions cut 3 bases from V and 7 bases from J, with 7 bases between. The CDR3 has 12 residues.

About this clone itself: Germline is not matched at one junction end, which may reflect a read error. The V call is TRBV5-5, the J call TRBJ2-3; perhaps TRBD1 as D (5 bases). CDR1 and CDR2 from the germline V gene are SGHKS and YYEKEE (reference sequence). The CDR3 totals 14 residues. For the CDR3, the DNA is TGTGCCAGCAGGTTCACAGGAAATGCAGATGCGCAGTATTTT. Translation gives CASRFTGNADAQYF.

This sequence joins TRBV6-5 and TRBJ2-1; D is unclear. In germline, CDR1 is MNHEY, CDR2 SVGAGI. V was clipped by 7 bases and J by 9 bases, with 16 bases between them. This CDR3 has 13 residues. The CDR3 bases are TGTGCCAGCACCGCAAATTGGGGATCTGAGCAGTTCTTC. Translated: CASTANWGSEQFF.

The chain is built from TRBV3-1 (or the pseudogene TRBV3-2) and TRBJ2-7, with D perhaps TRBD1 or TRBD2 (6 bases each). The germline V and J ends were trimmed by 1 base and 3 bases, with 13 bases remaining between them. This CDR3 is built from 15 residues. Germline V lookup: CDR1 LGHDT, CDR2 YNNKEL (reference sequence). The chain's CDR3 is CASSQALEGGYEQYF. CDR3 bases: TGTGCCAGCAGCCAAGCCCTCGAGGGGGGCTACGAGCAGTACTTC.

CDR3 sequence (DNA): TGCGCCAGCAGCCAGGACAGGGACGAGCAGTACTTC. This translates into CASSQDRDEQYF. The gene calls are TRBV5-1 and TRBJ2-7; TRBD1 aligns across 8 bases. The CDR3 contains 12 residues. Trimming removed 4 bases from V and 5 bases from J; junction bases left unmatched: 2. Germline V gene data show CDR1 as SGHRS and CDR2 as YFSETQ.

V and J are TRBV5-1 and TRBJ1-1; maybe TRBD1 (5 bases). Germline V gene sequence: CDR1 SGHRS, CDR2 YFSETQ. This CDR3 has 14 amino acids. V lost 1 base and J lost 3, with 10 bases in between. The CDR3 spells CASSLSPGDTEAFF. In DNA form, the CDR3 reads TGCGCCAGCAGCTTGAGCCCGGGGGACACTGAAGCTTTCTTT.

The chain employs TRBV27 and TRBJ2-1; weak D call: TRBD1 (5 bases). Trimming shortened V by 2 bases and J by 7 bases, and 15 bases separated the two germline ends. In germline, CDR1 is MNHEY, CDR2 SMNVEV (reference sequence). The CDR3 totals 15 residues. The CDR3 DNA reads as TGTGCCAGCAGTTTAGTGGCAGGGATGGGGAATGAGCAGTTCTTC. Protein sequence: CASSLVAGMGNEQFF.

Note on this clone: Compared with germline, one end of the junction differs, possibly owing to a read error. The chain recombines TRBV7-7 with TRBJ2-5; D remains unclear. Per germline, CDR1 SSHAT and CDR2 FNYEAQ (reference sequence). The CDR3 runs 17 residues. The CDR3 sequence: CASSLLGSSSAIETQYF. DNA for the CDR3: TGTGCTAGCAGCTTACTTGGTTCCAGTTCTGCGATTGAGACCCAGTACTTC.

This clone appeared a single time. This chain joins TRBV30 and TRBJ1-3; D remains ambiguous. The CDR3 covers 13 residues. The germline gives CDR1 GTSNPN, CDR2 SVGIG (reference sequence). Trimming removed 4 bases from V and 0 bases from J, with 7 bases in between. The CDR3 protein is CAWNSLSGNTIYF. As DNA, the CDR3 is TGTGCCTGGAACTCGCTCTCTGGAAACACCATATATTTT.

The table lists this clone with a count of one. J is TRBJ2-3 and V is TRBV5-6; tentatively, D is TRBD2 (5 bases). V lost 2 bases to trimming and J lost 6 bases, with 16 bases between them. The CDR3 contains 15 residues. Germline CDR1 reads SGHDT; CDR2 reads YYEEEE. In nucleotides, the CDR3 is TGTGCCAGCAGCTTAGGAACCGCGGGCGCCGATACGCAGTATTTT. Protein product: CASSLGTAGADTQYF.